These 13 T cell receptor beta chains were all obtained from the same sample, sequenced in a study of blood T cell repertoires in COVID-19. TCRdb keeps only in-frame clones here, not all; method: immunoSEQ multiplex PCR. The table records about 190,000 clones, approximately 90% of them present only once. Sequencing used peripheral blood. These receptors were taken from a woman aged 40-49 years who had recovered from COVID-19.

For the CDR3, the DNA is TGTGCCAGCAGCCAAGATTTGGGGGGGGCCACTGAAGCTTTCTTT. It specifies CASSQDLGGATEAFF. This rearrangement joins TRBV3-1 (or the pseudogene TRBV3-2) to TRBJ1-1, with D possibly being TRBD1 (6 bases). Germline V gene data show CDR1 as LGHDT and CDR2 as YNNKEL (reference sequence). The V and J ends lost 0 bases and 4 bases respectively, with 12 bases between them. The CDR3 sequence is 15 residues long.

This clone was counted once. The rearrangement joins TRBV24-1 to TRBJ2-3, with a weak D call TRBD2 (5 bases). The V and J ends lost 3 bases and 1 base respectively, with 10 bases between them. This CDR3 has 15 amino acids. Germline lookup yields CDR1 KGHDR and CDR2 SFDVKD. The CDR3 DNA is TGTGCCACCAGTGATCAAGCGGTAGGCACAGATACGCAGTATTTT. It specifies CATSDQAVGTDTQYF.

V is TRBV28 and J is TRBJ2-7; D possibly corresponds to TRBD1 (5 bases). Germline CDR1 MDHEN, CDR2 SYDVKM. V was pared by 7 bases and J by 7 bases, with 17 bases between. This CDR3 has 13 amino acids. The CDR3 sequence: CASTEQGPGEQYF. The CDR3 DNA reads TGTGCCAGCACCGAGCAGGGCCCGGGTGAGCAGTACTTC. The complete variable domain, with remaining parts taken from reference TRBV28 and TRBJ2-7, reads DVKVTQSSRYLVKRTGEKVFLECVQDMDHENMFWYRQDPGLGLRLIYFSYDVKMKEKGDIPEGYSVSREKKERFSLILESASTNQTSMYLCASTEQGPGEQYFGPGTRLTVT.

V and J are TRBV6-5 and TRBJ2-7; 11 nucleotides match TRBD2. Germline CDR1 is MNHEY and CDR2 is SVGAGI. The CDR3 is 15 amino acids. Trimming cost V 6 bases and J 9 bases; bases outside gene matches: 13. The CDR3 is CASSELTSGSWGQYF. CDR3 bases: TGTGCCAGCAGCGAGTTAACTAGCGGGAGTTGGGGGCAGTACTTC.

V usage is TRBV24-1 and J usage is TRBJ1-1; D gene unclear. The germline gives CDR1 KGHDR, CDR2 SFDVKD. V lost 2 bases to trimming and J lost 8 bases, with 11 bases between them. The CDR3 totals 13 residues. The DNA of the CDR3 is TGTGCCACCAGTGATTGGGCCCTCAGGGAAGCTTTCTTT. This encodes CATSDWALREAFF.

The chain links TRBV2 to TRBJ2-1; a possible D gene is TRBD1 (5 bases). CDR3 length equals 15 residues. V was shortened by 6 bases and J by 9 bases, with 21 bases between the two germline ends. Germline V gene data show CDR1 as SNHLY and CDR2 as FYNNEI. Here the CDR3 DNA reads TGTGCCAGCAGCAACTTGGATCTTGGGGCTGGTGAGCAGTTCTTC. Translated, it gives CASSNLDLGAGEQFF.

Here the CDR3 reads CASSLSSLAGELEQYF. In nucleotides, the CDR3 is TGCGCCAGCAGCTTGTCCTCACTAGCGGGGGAGTTGGAGCAGTACTTC. This chain joins TRBV5-1 and TRBJ2-7, with 11 nucleotides matching TRBD2. CDR1 and CDR2 from the germline V gene are SGHRS and YFSETQ. This CDR3 spans 16 amino acids. V lost 1 base to trimming and J lost 7 bases; unmatched junction nucleotides: 10. Full variable domain (missing parts from reference TRBV5-1 and TRBJ2-7): KAGVTQTPRYLIKTRGQQVTLSCSPISGHRSVSWYQQTPGQGLQFLFEYFSETQRNKGNFPGRFSGRQFSNSRSEMNVSTLELGDSALYLCASSLSSLAGELEQYFGPGTRLTVT.

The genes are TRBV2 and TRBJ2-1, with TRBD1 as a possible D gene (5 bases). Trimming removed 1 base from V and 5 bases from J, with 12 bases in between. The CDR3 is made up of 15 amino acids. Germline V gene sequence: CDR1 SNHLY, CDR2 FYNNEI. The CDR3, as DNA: TGTGCCAGCAGTGAAGAGGCAGTGGGGCACAATGAGCAGTTCTTC. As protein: CASSEEAVGHNEQFF.

The CDR3 is CASSEGASGWSYEQYF. Written as DNA, the CDR3 is TGTGCCAGCAGTGAAGGGGCTAGCGGGTGGTCCTACGAGCAGTACTTC. The V gene is TRBV6-1, the J gene TRBJ2-7; the match to TRBD2 covers 8 bases. This CDR3 region has 16 residues. Germline-derived CDR1 and CDR2 are MNHNS and SASEGT. Trimming removed 1 base from V and 1 base from J; junction bases left unmatched: 6.

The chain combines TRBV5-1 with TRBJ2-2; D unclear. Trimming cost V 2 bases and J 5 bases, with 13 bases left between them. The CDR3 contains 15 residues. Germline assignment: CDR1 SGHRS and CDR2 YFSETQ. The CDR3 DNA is TGCGCCAGCAGCTTTAATTTTCAGGATACCGGGGAGCTGTTTTTT. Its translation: CASSFNFQDTGELFF.

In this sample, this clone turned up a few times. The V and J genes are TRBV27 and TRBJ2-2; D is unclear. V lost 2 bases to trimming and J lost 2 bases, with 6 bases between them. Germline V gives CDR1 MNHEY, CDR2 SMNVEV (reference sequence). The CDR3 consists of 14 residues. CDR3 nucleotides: TGTGCCAGCAGTTTACGTTTCAACACCGGGGAGCTGTTTTTT. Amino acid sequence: CASSLRFNTGELFF.

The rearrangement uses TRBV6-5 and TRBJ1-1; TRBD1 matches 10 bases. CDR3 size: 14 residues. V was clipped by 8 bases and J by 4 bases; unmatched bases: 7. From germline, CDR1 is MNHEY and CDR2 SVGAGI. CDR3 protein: CASGKTGGGTEAFF. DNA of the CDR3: TGTGCCAGCGGGAAGACAGGGGGCGGCACTGAAGCTTTCTTT.

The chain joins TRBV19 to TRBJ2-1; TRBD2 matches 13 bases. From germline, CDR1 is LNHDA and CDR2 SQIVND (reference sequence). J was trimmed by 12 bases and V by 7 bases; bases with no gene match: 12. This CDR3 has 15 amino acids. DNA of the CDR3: TGTGCCAGTATGGAGACCGGACTAGCGGGAGTGCGGCAGTTCTTC. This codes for CASMETGLAGVRQFF.